A single sample gave rise to the 6 T cell receptor beta chains below, sequenced in a study of tumor-infiltrating lymphocytes in primary liver carcinoma. Starting material for RNA and DNA co-extraction consisted of about 17-31 mg of unsorted bulk tissue. From approximately 0.5 ug of total RNA, TCR beta-specific cDNA was reverse-transcribed using a constant-region primer. Slightly modified ARM-PCR, run as three nested multiplex PCR rounds, produced the TCR beta libraries. Rounds one and two of PCR, each of roughly 10 cycles, were primed with TRBV1-TRBV30 forward primers and a C-beta reverse primer. TCRdb recomputed calls from the multiplex PCR reads with MiXCR, one row per CDR3 protein. Among tens of thousands of distinct CDR3 sequences listed, less than 85% were seen once. The specimen sequenced was liver tumor tissue from sampling region 5. Subset meaning: tumor region T5, tumor centre. The receptors originated from a man aged 40-49 years with primary liver carcinoma and hepatitis B virus infection.

Details on this clonotype: A read error is possible here, since a much larger clone lies one base away. The rearrangement joins TRBV6-4 to TRBJ1-1; 11 nucleotides agree with TRBD1. The CDR3 sequence is 14 residues long. Germline-derived CDR1 and CDR2 are MRHNA and SNTAGT. With 6 bases clipped from V and 11 bases from J, the junction kept 11 bases outside the gene matches. As DNA, the CDR3 is TGTGCCAGCAGGCGTCCCGGGACAGGGGGAGTGGCTTTCTTT. It translates to CASRRPGTGGVAFF.

This chain joins TRBV6-2 or TRBV6-3 and TRBJ2-3; 9 bases agree with TRBD1. From germline, CDR1 is MNHEY and CDR2 SVGEGT. J was trimmed by 8 bases and V by 7 bases; bases with no gene match: 4. There are 12 residues in the CDR3. CDR3 bases: TGTGCCAGCATACAGGGGGCAGGTACGCAGTATTTT. It encodes CASIQGAGTQYF.

This clonotype has ten or more counts. The rearrangement links TRBV28 to TRBJ2-5; 7 bases align to TRBD1. This CDR3 has 15 amino acids. Germline V gives CDR1 MDHEN, CDR2 SYDVKM. The ends lost 5 bases at V and 5 bases at J; junction bases unmatched: 11. The CDR3 spells CASSIRQGPSETQYF. CDR3 in DNA: TGTGCCAGCAGTATCCGACAGGGACCCTCGGAGACCCAGTACTTC.

This clonotype was observed many times. Just one base apart from a much larger clone, this may be a read error. The chain couples TRBV6-1 to TRBJ2-7; unclear D gene. V gave up 8 bases and J gave up 2 bases, with 10 bases separating them. Per germline, CDR1 MNHNS and CDR2 SASEGT. This CDR3 region has 12 residues. CDR3 sequence reads: CASGNGPYEQYF. The CDR3 DNA sequence: TGTGCCAGCGGTAACGGACCCTACGAGCAGTACTTC.

This clonotype appeared many times. The CDR3 DNA follows: TGTGCCGCCTCCTCCCCTCCCGGGCAGGGGGCTGAGACCCAGTACTTC. Translated, it gives CAASSPPGQGAETQYF. The chain joins TRBV5-4 to TRBJ2-5, with 8 bases identical to TRBD1. This CDR3 has 16 residues. V trimming: 10 bases; J trimming: 5 bases; junction bases outside the gene matches: 19. CDR1 and CDR2 (germline): SGHNT, YYREEE (reference sequence).

Many counts were recorded for this clonotype. The chain recombines TRBV12-3 or TRBV12-4 with TRBJ2-6; D gene ambiguous. The CDR3 spans 13 residues. The V end lost 3 bases, the J end lost 3 bases, and 3 bases lay between the germline ends. The CDR3 nucleotides read TGTGCCAGCAGTTTTGGTGGGGCCAACGTCCTGACTTTC. Protein sequence: CASSFGGANVLTF.